This TCR beta chain originates from a study of cytomegalovirus exposure and HLA in healthy donors. Regarding this clone: Its antigen is unidentified.

The PCR ran on 60 Vbeta and 13 Jbeta primers. The data were produced by immunoSEQ multiplex PCR, yet TCRdb's version contains in-frame clones alone and is incomplete. The table lists 75,000 to 100,000 clones, 73% of them singletons. Notes on the study in general: Several top significant clusters appeared, in a later analysis, to be linked to common viral pathogens. The study designated 164 TCR beta chains cytomegalovirus-associated. The authors confirmed in vitro that three CMV-associated chains were specific for CMV antigens.

The source material was PBMCs. The source is a man aged 40-49 years in good health and CMV-seronegative.

The chain's CDR3 is CASSSGRIPDTQYF. The CDR3 bases are TGCGCCAGCAGCTCTGGCAGGATTCCAGATACGCAGTATTTT. The rearrangement joins TRBV5-1 to TRBJ2-3; D not certain. The V end was cut by 3 bases, the J end by 4 bases, with 12 bases between. The germline CDR1 and CDR2 sequences are SGHRS and YFSETQ. This CDR3 spans 14 amino acids.